This is a list of T cell receptor beta chains from one sample in a study of blood T cell repertoires in COVID-19. The assay was immunoSEQ multiplex PCR, and TCRdb's table has in-frame clones only and misses some. Altogether about 400,000 clones are present, around 92% being singletons, with the ten largest covering approximately 1.5%. Sequencing input: PBMCs or T cells enriched from blood (not recorded which). The receptor set was obtained from a woman in her twenties or thirties who had recovered from COVID-19. CDR3s include the opening cysteine and the closing phenylalanine or tryptophan. D genes are given only for firm matches. Not all rows give a size; the values are once, few, many and, for expanded clones, a class.

j_call v_call clone_size d_call cdr3_aa cdr3_nt
TRBJ1-3 TRBV20-1 - - CSASGPGNTIYF TGCAGTGCTAGTGGGCCTGGAAACACCATATATTTT
TRBJ2-7 TRBV9 - - CASSADWGYSGASYEQYF TGTGCCAGCAGCGCCGATTGGGGGTATAGCGGAGCGTCCTACGAGCAGTACTTC
TRBJ1-1 TRBV4-2 - - CASSRSGNTEAFF TGTGCCAGCAGCCGCAGCGGAAACACTGAAGCTTTCTTT
TRBJ2-1 TRBV30 few TRBD1 CAWYRDRVNEQFF TGTGCCTGGTACCGGGACAGGGTCAATGAGCAGTTCTTC
TRBJ1-4 TRBV30 - TRBD1 CAWSVRTPGQGEKLFF TGTGCCTGGAGTGTACGGACGCCGGGACAGGGAGAAAAACTGTTTTTT
TRBJ2-2 TRBV5-1 - - CASSGQSTGELFF TGCGCCAGCAGCGGGCAGAGCACCGGGGAGCTGTTTTTT
TRBJ2-2 TRBV5-1 - TRBD1 CASSTAGGADTGELFF TGCGCCAGCAGCACAGCAGGGGGCGCGGATACCGGGGAGCTGTTTTTT
TRBJ1-5 TRBV27 - TRBD1 CASSGNRGQGNQPQHF TGTGCCAGCAGCGGCAATCGGGGACAGGGCAATCAGCCCCAGCATTTT
TRBJ1-1 TRBV27 - TRBD1 CASSGAGTVNTEAFF TGTGCCAGCAGTGGGGCCGGGACAGTTAACACTGAAGCTTTCTTT
TRBJ1-4 TRBV5-1 - TRBD1 CASSLQPGGAGEKLFF TGCGCCAGCAGCTTACAACCAGGGGGCGCGGGTGAAAAACTGTTTTTT
TRBJ2-1 TRBV18 - - CASSPPSFGNNEQFF TGTGCCAGCTCACCACCGTCCTTCGGGAACAATGAGCAGTTCTTC
TRBJ2-2 TRBV16 - - CASSQSPRAGELFF TGTGCCAGCAGCCAATCGCCCCGCGCCGGGGAGCTGTTTTTT
TRBJ2-3 TRBV14 - - CASSLTSDTQYF TGTGCCAGCAGCCTAACTTCAGATACGCAGTATTTT
TRBJ2-7 TRBV5-6 - - CASSFSPTGTLTIHEQYF TGTGCCAGCAGCTTTTCGCCCACCGGGACACTCACAATCCACGAGCAGTACTTC
TRBJ2-4 TRBV7-2 - TRBD2 CASSRGSGRLRGAKNIQYF TGTGCCAGCAGCCGGGGTAGCGGGAGGCTAAGGGGGGCCAAAAACATTCAGTACTTC
TRBJ1-1 TRBV18 - TRBD1 CASSPPSGQGGTEAFF TGTGCCAGCTCACCGCCGTCGGGACAGGGAGGGACTGAAGCTTTCTTT
TRBJ1-5 TRBV3-1/TRBV3-2 few - CASSQRHNQPQHF TGTGCCAGCAGCCAAAGACACAATCAGCCCCAGCATTTT
TRBJ1-1 TRBV7-9 once - CASSLAAGVGNTEAFF TGTGCCAGCAGCTTAGCGGCCGGGGTTGGAAACACTGAAGCTTTCTTT
TRBJ2-7 TRBV28 - TRBD1 CASSLGTGARTYEQYF TGTGCCAGCAGTTTGGGGACAGGTGCAAGAACCTACGAGCAGTACTTC
TRBJ2-3 TRBV7-9 - - CASSLQGRADTQYF TGTGCCAGCAGCTTACAGGGTCGGGCAGATACGCAGTATTTT
TRBJ2-5 TRBV5-6 once TRBD1 CASSWTGRGETQYF TGTGCCAGCAGTTGGACAGGTAGGGGAGAGACCCAGTACTTC
TRBJ1-3 TRBV30 many TRBD1 CAWSRDSGSGNTIYF TGTGCCTGGAGTCGGGACAGTGGCTCTGGAAACACCATATATTTT
TRBJ2-1 TRBV6-2/TRBV6-3 - TRBD1 CASSRTGGFRNEQFF TGTGCCAGCAGTCGAACAGGGGGATTTCGCAATGAGCAGTTCTTC
TRBJ2-7 TRBV7-2 once TRBD2 CASSVSGVGFNEQYF TGTGCCAGCAGCGTTAGCGGGGTGGGGTTTAACGAGCAGTACTTC
TRBJ2-7 TRBV5-4 few - CASSRPTEYEQYF TGTGCCAGCAGCCGACCTACAGAGTACGAGCAGTACTTC
TRBJ2-2 TRBV5-6 - - CASSSSPYAIYNTGELFF TGTGCCAGCAGCTCCTCACCTTACGCGATCTACAACACCGGGGAGCTGTTTTTT
TRBJ2-7 TRBV5-1 - TRBD2 CASSYGLAGRPYEQYF TGCGCCAGCAGCTACGGACTAGCGGGAAGACCCTACGAGCAGTACTTC
TRBJ2-5 TRBV29-1 - - CSVEDYQETQYF TGCAGCGTTGAAGACTACCAAGAGACCCAGTACTTC
TRBJ1-5 TRBV18 - - CASSRRDQPQHF TGTGCCAGCTCACGGAGGGATCAGCCCCAGCATTTT
TRBJ1-2 TRBV21-1 - - CASSKRPRCGYTF TGTGCCAGCAGCAAAAGGCCTAGGTGTGGCTACACCTTC
TRBJ1-1 TRBV29-1 - TRBD1 CSGRAGGMNTEAFF TGCAGCGGCCGGGCAGGGGGTATGAACACTGAAGCTTTCTTT
TRBJ2-7 TRBV6-5 - TRBD2 CASSKTSGSFYEQYF TGTGCCAGCAGCAAGACTAGCGGGAGCTTCTACGAGCAGTACTTC
TRBJ1-1 TRBV19 - TRBD1 CASSMNRGDAFF TGTGCCAGTAGTATGAACAGGGGAGATGCTTTCTTT
TRBJ1-1 TRBV10-2 - - CASEEALGTEAFF TGCGCCAGCGAGGAGGCACTTGGCACTGAAGCTTTCTTT
TRBJ1-5 TRBV19 - - CASSIVGQGRVGNQPQHF TGTGCCAGTAGTATAGTAGGGCAGGGTCGAGTCGGCAATCAGCCCCAGCATTTT
TRBJ2-3 TRBV4-1 - TRBD2 CASSQDSGLAGDTQYF TGCGCCAGCAGCCAAGACTCGGGACTAGCGGGAGATACGCAGTATTTT
TRBJ1-2 TRBV12-3/TRBV12-4 - - CASSQGYGYTF TGTGCCAGCAGTCAGGGTTATGGCTACACCTTC
TRBJ2-5 TRBV3-1/TRBV3-2 - TRBD1 CASSQIGTGEAETQYF TGTGCCAGCAGCCAAATCGGGACAGGGGAAGCGGAGACCCAGTACTTC
TRBJ1-2 TRBV12-3/TRBV12-4 - - CASSLLQGQTF TGTGCCAGCAGTTTGTTGCAGGGTCAGACCTTC
TRBJ1-6 TRBV7-9 - TRBD1 CASSTGQSNSPLHF TGTGCCAGCAGCACGGGACAGTCTAATTCACCCCTCCACTTT
TRBJ2-2 TRBV5-4 - - CASGPKGARTGELFF TGTGCCAGCGGACCCAAAGGGGCGCGGACCGGGGAGCTGTTTTTT
TRBJ2-1 TRBV7-3 once TRBD1 CASSLRQGVYNEQFF TGTGCCAGCAGCTTAAGACAGGGGGTATACAATGAGCAGTTCTTC
TRBJ1-4 TRBV30 - - CAWSMGASEKLFF TGTGCCTGGAGTATGGGGGCGAGTGAAAAACTGTTTTTT
TRBJ2-5 TRBV6-6 - - CASSLSTSQETQYF TGTGCCAGCAGTCTGTCGACATCACAAGAGACCCAGTACTTC
TRBJ2-4 TRBV28 - TRBD2 CASSSGANIQYF TGTGCCAGCAGCAGCGGGGCAAACATTCAGTACTTC
TRBJ2-1 TRBV9 - - CASSALDYNEQFF TGTGCCAGCAGCGCGCTAGACTACAATGAGCAGTTCTTC
TRBJ2-5 TRBV19 - - CASSIEAQTQYF TGTGCCAGTAGTATAGAGGCCCAGACCCAGTACTTC
TRBJ2-5 TRBV10-3 - - CAISQIKTGQETQYF TGTGCCATCAGCCAGATTAAGACAGGCCAAGAGACCCAGTACTTC
TRBJ2-7 TRBV6-5 - TRBD2 CASSYYGTISYEQYF TGTGCCAGCAGTTACTATGGGACTATATCCTACGAGCAGTACTTC
TRBJ2-1 TRBV4-1 - - CASSQDIAGPNEQFF TGCGCCAGCAGCCAAGATATCGCAGGGCCTAATGAGCAGTTCTTC
TRBJ2-3 TRBV5-1 - TRBD2 CASSRVGRGDTDTQYF TGCGCCAGCAGCCGAGTGGGGCGGGGGGACACAGATACGCAGTATTTT
TRBJ2-1 TRBV6-1 - TRBD2 CASSEALSGGRQFF TGTGCCAGCAGTGAAGCGCTATCGGGAGGAAGGCAGTTCTTC
TRBJ1-3 TRBV7-9 - - CASSEQGLGNTIYF TGTGCCAGCAGCGAACAGGGATTAGGAAACACCATATATTTT
TRBJ1-1 TRBV19 - - CASTGSYSLNTEAFF TGTGCCAGTACCGGGAGCTACAGCTTGAACACTGAAGCTTTCTTT
TRBJ1-1 TRBV6-1 few - CASSEGSGGGTEAFF TGTGCCAGCAGTGAGGGTTCGGGGGGGGGCACTGAAGCTTTCTTT
TRBJ2-4 TRBV2 - - CASSERVVVAKNIQYF TGTGCCAGCAGTGAACGGGTGGTAGTAGCCAAAAACATTCAGTACTTC
TRBJ2-5 TRBV5-1 - TRBD1 CASRGDRGETQYF TGCGCCAGCAGGGGGGACAGGGGAGAGACCCAGTACTTC